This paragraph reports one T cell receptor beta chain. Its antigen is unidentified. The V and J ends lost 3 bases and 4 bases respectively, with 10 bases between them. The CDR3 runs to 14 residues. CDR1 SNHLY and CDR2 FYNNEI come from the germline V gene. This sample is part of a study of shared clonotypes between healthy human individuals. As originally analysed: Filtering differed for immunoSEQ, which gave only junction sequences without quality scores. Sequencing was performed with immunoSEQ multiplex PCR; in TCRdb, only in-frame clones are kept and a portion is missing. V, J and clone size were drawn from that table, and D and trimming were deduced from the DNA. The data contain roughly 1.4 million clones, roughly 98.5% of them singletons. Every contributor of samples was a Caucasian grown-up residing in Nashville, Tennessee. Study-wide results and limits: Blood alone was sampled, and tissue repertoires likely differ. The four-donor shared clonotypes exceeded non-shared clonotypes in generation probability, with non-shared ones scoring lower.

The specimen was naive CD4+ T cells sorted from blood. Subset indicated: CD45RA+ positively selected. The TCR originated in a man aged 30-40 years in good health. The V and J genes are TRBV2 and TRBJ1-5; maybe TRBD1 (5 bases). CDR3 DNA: TGTGCCAGCAGTGAGGACACCCTGAATCAGCCCCAGCATTTT. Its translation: CASSEDTLNQPQHF.